This entry lists 18 T cell receptor beta chains sequenced from one sample in a study of cytomegalovirus exposure and HLA in healthy donors. PCR used 60 Vbeta primers and 13 Jbeta primers. Some clones are missing from TCRdb's copy, which holds only in-frame ones; the method was immunoSEQ multiplex PCR. This sample yields over 100,000 clones, of which 8.5% to 10% are seen a single time; around 5.5% belongs to the top ten. What was sequenced was PBMCs. The receptors shown here come from a man aged 35 to 55 in good health and CMV-seronegative.

The rearrangement joins TRBV7-7 to TRBJ1-1, with 9 nucleotides matching TRBD1. Trimming at V came to 5 bases and at J to 3 bases, leaving 25 bases not matched to a gene. CDR1 is SSHAT, CDR2 FNYEAQ, per germline (reference sequence). The CDR3 spans 21 residues. The CDR3 loop is CASSARGDRVPQSLVDTEAFF. CDR3 nucleotides: TGTGCCAGCAGCGCCCGGGGGGACAGGGTACCACAATCGCTGGTGGACACTGAAGCTTTCTTT.

The V gene is TRBV7-9, the J gene TRBJ1-3; tentatively, D is TRBD1 (5 bases). CDR3 size: 16 residues. V lost 2 bases, J lost 0 bases, and 11 bases lay in between. CDR1 SEHNR and CDR2 FQNEAQ come from the germline V gene (reference sequence). The CDR3: CASSLLAGSSGNTIYF. CDR3 DNA: TGTGCCAGCAGCTTATTAGCAGGGTCCTCTGGAAACACCATATATTTT.

V gene TRBV28 combines with J gene TRBJ2-5, with 10 bases fitting TRBD2. Losses at the gene ends were 6 bases for V and 6 bases for J; bases not matched to a gene: 7. The germline CDR1 and CDR2 sequences are MDHEN and SYDVKM. The CDR3 totals 14 residues. CDR3 protein: CASSVSGGIKTQYF. The CDR3 DNA reads TGTGCCAGCAGCGTTAGCGGGGGGATCAAGACCCAGTACTTC.

This chain connects TRBV14 to TRBJ1-1, with D maybe TRBD1 (6 bases). Between the trimmed V and J ends, which lost 2 bases and 1 base, there was a span of 14 bases. The CDR3 consists of 16 residues. The germline V gene encodes CDR1 SGHDN and CDR2 FVKESK. CDR3 amino acids: CASSQLTGMRNTEAFF. The DNA for the CDR3 is TGTGCCAGCAGCCAACTTACAGGGATGAGGAACACTGAAGCTTTCTTT.

CDR3 region: CASSSPQGRNSPLHF. Written as DNA, the CDR3 is TGTGCCAGTAGTAGTCCACAGGGGCGGAATTCACCCCTCCACTTT. V is TRBV19 and J is TRBJ1-6, with 7 bases fitting TRBD1. The length of the CDR3 is 15 residues. With V trimmed by 4 bases and J by 7 bases, 7 bases remained unmatched. Germline CDR1 LNHDA, CDR2 SQIVND (reference sequence).

This sequence joins TRBV11-2 and TRBJ1-2; D gene unclear. Germline V gene sequence: CDR1 SGHAT, CDR2 FQNNGV. Trimming stripped 1 base from V and 4 bases from J, with 10 bases between. The CDR3 has 14 amino acids. The CDR3 nucleotides are TGTGCCAGCAGCTTAGGCCCAGGTTTCTATGGCTACACCTTC. This translates into CASSLGPGFYGYTF. The variable domain in full, completed from reference TRBV11-2 and TRBJ1-2, reads EAGVAQSPRYKIIEKRQSVAFWCNPISGHATLYWYQQILGQGPKLLIQFQNNGVVDDSQLPKDRFSAERLKGVDSTLKIQPAKLEDSAVYLCASSLGPGFYGYTFGSGTRLTVV.

The chain couples TRBV2 to TRBJ2-5; TRBD2 is a possible D gene (6 bases). The CDR3 runs to 13 residues. The V end lost 7 bases, the J end lost 3 bases, and 12 bases lay between the germline ends. Germline-derived CDR1 and CDR2 are SNHLY and FYNNEI. The CDR3: CASKLEREETQYF. CDR3 in DNA: TGTGCCAGCAAACTTGAGCGGGAAGAGACCCAGTACTTC.

In its sample, this clone was seen a few times. The genes are TRBV2 and TRBJ1-2; 9 bases line up with TRBD1. The CDR3 consists of 13 residues. With 6 bases clipped from V and 8 bases from J, the junction kept 7 bases outside the gene matches. CDR1 SNHLY and CDR2 FYNNEI come from the germline V gene. The CDR3 spells CASRAQGAWGYTF. In nucleotides, the CDR3 is TGTGCCAGCAGAGCACAGGGGGCGTGGGGCTACACCTTC.

This clone was counted only a few times. The chain is built from TRBV7-9 and TRBJ2-2; D perhaps matches TRBD1 (6 bases). The CDR3 sequence is 15 residues long. V shed 4 bases and J shed 0 bases, with 9 bases lying between them. Per the germline V gene, CDR1 is SEHNR and CDR2 is FQNEAQ (reference sequence). The CDR3 DNA follows: TGTGCCAGCAGCTGGACAGACCCGAACACCGGGGAGCTGTTTTTT. Amino acid sequence: CASSWTDPNTGELFF. Using reference TRBV7-9 and TRBJ2-2 for the parts outside the CDR3, the full variable domain is DTGVSQNPRHKITKRGQNVTFRCDPISEHNRLYWYRQTLGQGPEFLTYFQNEAQLEKSRLLSDRFSAERPKGSFSTLEIQRTEQGDSAMYLCASSWTDPNTGELFFGEGSRLTVL.

This clone was counted between two and nine times. One end of the junction fails to match germline, which may point to a read error. The rearrangement joins TRBV6-5 to TRBJ2-3, with 8 bases fitting TRBD2. This CDR3 contains 15 residues. Germline CDR1 MNHEY, CDR2 SVGAGI. The CDR3 DNA is TGTGCCAGCAGTGACTCCGCCGGGGGGGCAGATACGCAGTATTTT. Translating it yields CASSDSAGGADTQYF.

The table lists this clone with a few counts. The rearrangement links TRBV4-2 to TRBJ2-5; TRBD1 might be the D (5 bases). Germline CDR1 and CDR2: LGHNA and YNFKEQ. The CDR3 loop spans 15 amino acids. V gave up 0 bases and J gave up 4 bases, with 12 bases separating them. CDR3 amino acids: CASSQDGAIAETQYF. CDR3 DNA: TGTGCCAGCAGCCAAGATGGGGCCATAGCAGAGACCCAGTACTTC.

This clone was recorded a few times. CDR3 DNA sequence: TGTGCCAGCAGCGCCGGGACAGGCTACGAGCAGTACTTC. Translation gives CASSAGTGYEQYF. The V call is TRBV7-8, the J call TRBJ2-7; 8 bases map to TRBD1. Germline loops: CDR1 SGHVS, CDR2 FQNEAQ. This CDR3 region has 13 residues. The V and J ends lost 5 bases and 3 bases, in that order; junction bases with no gene match: 3. The full variable domain, in which reference TRBV7-8 and TRBJ2-7 provide the parts outside the CDR3, is GAGVSQSPRYKVAKRGQDVALRCDPISGHVSLFWYQQALGQGPEFLTYFQNEAQLDKSGLPSDRFFAERPEGSVSTLKIQRTQQEDSAVYLCASSAGTGYEQYFGPGTRLTVT.

The CDR3 DNA sequence: TGTGCCAGCAGCTTGTACGACAGGGGGCATCAGCCCCAGCATTTT. Translated: CASSLYDRGHQPQHF. This rearrangement joins TRBV5-5 to TRBJ1-5; the match to TRBD1 covers 10 bases. V lost 1 base and J lost 5; bases outside the gene matches: 3. This CDR3 has 15 residues. Germline CDR1 and CDR2: SGHKS and YYEKEE (reference sequence).

Regarding this clone: Other DNA variants within this sample encode the same CDR3. The V and J genes are TRBV4-3 and TRBJ1-5; TRBD1 agrees at 7 bases. The CDR3 loop spans 14 amino acids. CDR1 and CDR2 (germline): LGHNA, YSLEER. J lost 4 bases, V lost 0 bases, and 0 bases had no gene match. Here the CDR3 DNA reads TGCGCCAGCAGCCAAGACAGGGGGAATCAGCCCCAGCATTTT. Translation gives CASSQDRGNQPQHF.

V gene TRBV18 combines with J gene TRBJ2-2; 12 bases align to TRBD1. This CDR3 is 15 amino acids long. From germline, CDR1 is KGHSH and CDR2 LQKENI. V shed 8 bases and J 4 bases; nucleotides not matched to a gene: 5. CDR3 nucleotide sequence: TGTGCCAGCCGGGACAGGGGGCGCCCCACCGGGGAGCTGTTTTTT. Translation gives CASRDRGRPTGELFF. The variable domain in full, completed from reference TRBV18 and TRBJ2-2, reads NAGVMQNPRHLVRRRGQEARLRCSPMKGHSHVYWYRQLPEEGLKFMVYLQKENIIDESGMPKERFSAEFPKEGPSILRIQQVVRGDSAAYFCASRDRGRPTGELFFGEGSRLTVL.

This rearrangement joins TRBV2 to TRBJ1-6; D uncertain. Germline V CDR1 and CDR2: SNHLY, FYNNEI. The CDR3 consists of 13 residues. Trimming stripped 4 bases from V and 4 bases from J, with 5 bases between. CDR3 DNA: TGTGCCAGCAGTGCCCTATATAATTCACCCCTCCACTTT. It yields the protein CASSALYNSPLHF.

The genes are TRBV2 and TRBJ1-2, with 8 bases that match TRBD1. The CDR3 is 15 amino acids. The ends lost 6 bases at V and 0 bases at J; junction bases unmatched: 6. Germline V CDR1 and CDR2: SNHLY, FYNNEI. The CDR3 region is CASRTGTGSNYGYTF. The CDR3 bases are TGTGCCAGCAGAACCGGGACAGGTTCTAACTATGGCTACACCTTC. Supplemented by reference TRBV2 and TRBJ1-2, the full variable domain reads EPEVTQTPSHQVTQMGQEVILRCVPISNHLYFYWYRQILGQKVEFLVSFYNNEISEKSEIFDDQFSVERPDGSNFTLKIRSTKLEDSAMYFCASRTGTGSNYGYTFGSGTRLTVV.

The CDR3 DNA follows: TGTGCCAGCAGTTTGTCCGGGGTCGGGACCCAGTACTTC. It codes for CASSLSGVGTQYF. The V and J genes are TRBV27 and TRBJ2-5; a weak D match, TRBD2 (5 bases). This CDR3 contains 13 residues. Looked up from germline, CDR1 is MNHEY and CDR2 is SMNVEV (reference sequence). Trimming left V 3 bases short and J 7 bases short, with 12 bases between.